The rows below give T cell receptor beta chains drawn from one sample of a study of cytomegalovirus exposure and HLA in healthy donors. Libraries were prepared by immunoSEQ multiplex PCR; TCRdb keeps only in-frame clonotypes and omits some of them. The sample contains roughly 81,000 clones, roughly 80% of which appear only once. The source material was PBMCs. These receptors came from a boy aged 5-17 years in good health and CMV-seronegative. Each CDR3 is given with its conserved first and last residue. D genes are given only for firm matches. Clone size is given for some rows only: seen once, a few or many times, or a class if the clone is expanded.

v_call,j_call,d_call,clone_size,cdr3_aa,cdr3_nt
TRBV7-2,TRBJ1-1,TRBD1,NA,CASSSRTGDFNTEAFF,TGTGCCAGCAGCTCACGGACAGGGGACTTTAACACTGAAGCTTTCTTT
TRBV7-9,TRBJ1-1,TRBD1,NA,CASSGQGNTEAFF,TGTGCCAGCAGCGGACAGGGTAACACTGAAGCTTTCTTT
TRBV7-9,TRBJ2-3,NA,NA,CASRMSGVTDTQYF,TGTGCCAGCAGAATGAGCGGAGTGACAGATACGCAGTATTTT
TRBV5-4,TRBJ2-1,TRBD2,NA,CASSLGLAGVDEQFF,TGTGCCAGCAGCTTGGGTCTAGCGGGAGTGGATGAGCAGTTCTTC
TRBV7-2,TRBJ2-7,NA,NA,CASSLGPAEQYF,TGTGCCAGCAGCTTAGGGCCCGCCGAGCAGTACTTC
TRBV5-1,TRBJ2-7,TRBD1,NA,CASSRDREHEQYF,TGCGCCAGCAGCAGGGACAGGGAACACGAGCAGTACTTC
TRBV29-1,TRBJ1-2,NA,NA,CSVGIGGDNYGYTF,TGCAGCGTTGGGATAGGGGGAGATAACTATGGCTACACCTTC
TRBV6-5,TRBJ2-2,NA,NA,CASSYSRNTGELFF,TGTGCCAGCAGTTACTCGAGAAACACCGGGGAGCTGTTTTTT
TRBV10-2,TRBJ2-1,NA,few,CASSESRQGPYNEQFF,TGCGCCAGCAGTGAGTCGAGGCAGGGCCCCTACAATGAGCAGTTCTTC
TRBV21-1,TRBJ1-5,NA,NA,CASSKVRNQPQHF,TGTGCCAGCAGCAAAGTGCGAAATCAGCCCCAGCATTTT
TRBV11-3,TRBJ2-1,TRBD1,NA,CASSPGTGGNEQFF,TGTGCCAGCAGCCCCGGGACAGGGGGCAATGAGCAGTTCTTC
TRBV28,TRBJ2-7,TRBD2,NA,CASSPSGLSSYEQYF,TGTGCCAGCAGCCCTAGCGGCCTGAGCTCCTACGAGCAGTACTTC
TRBV6-5,TRBJ1-1,TRBD1,NA,CASSYYPGQRNTEAFF,TGTGCCAGCAGTTACTATCCGGGACAGAGGAACACTGAAGCTTTCTTT
TRBV4-3,TRBJ1-5,NA,NA,CASSPGHITNQPQHF,TGCGCCAGCAGCCCGGGACATATCACCAATCAGCCCCAGCATTTT
TRBV4-3,TRBJ2-7,TRBD2,once,CASSQGLAGGWSYEQYF,TGCGCCAGCAGCCAAGGACTAGCGGGGGGTTGGTCCTACGAGCAGTACTTC
TRBV19,TRBJ1-1,NA,once,CASSIWTERTEAFF,TGTGCCAGTAGTATCTGGACAGAGAGGACTGAAGCTTTCTTT
TRBV19,TRBJ1-2,NA,NA,CASSTGLYRGYTF,TGTGCCAGTAGTACCGGTCTTTACCGGGGCTACACCTTC
TRBV28,TRBJ2-7,TRBD1,NA,CASSLQMTGIYEQYF,TGTGCCAGCAGTCTTCAAATGACAGGGATCTACGAGCAGTACTTC
TRBV5-4,TRBJ1-1,TRBD1,NA,CASSLALGTANTEAFF,TGTGCCAGCAGCTTGGCCTTGGGGACAGCGAACACTGAAGCTTTCTTT
TRBV30,TRBJ1-1,TRBD1,once,CAVDRMETEAFF,TGTGCCGTGGACAGGATGGAAACTGAAGCTTTCTTT
TRBV30,TRBJ2-7,NA,once,CAWSLSSYEQYF,TGTGCCTGGAGTCTGAGCTCCTACGAGCAGTACTTC
TRBV30,TRBJ2-1,TRBD2,NA,CAWAGLLPDEQFF,TGTGCCTGGGCGGGACTACTGCCCGATGAGCAGTTCTTC
TRBV29-1,TRBJ2-1,TRBD2,few,CSVELAGYNEQFF,TGCAGCGTTGAACTAGCGGGATACAATGAGCAGTTCTTC
TRBV5-4,TRBJ2-5,TRBD2,NA,CASSLEKLAGGPQETQYF,TGTGCCAGCAGCTTGGAAAAGTTAGCGGGAGGGCCCCAAGAGACCCAGTACTTC
TRBV6-6,TRBJ1-2,TRBD1,few,CASSYGGGSYGYTF,TGTGCCAGCAGTTACGGAGGGGGCAGCTATGGCTACACCTTC
TRBV19,TRBJ1-4,TRBD1,once,CASSILGTGLEKLFF,TGTGCCAGTAGTATCCTCGGGACAGGGCTTGAAAAACTGTTTTTT
TRBV15,TRBJ2-7,NA,NA,CATSGGHPEQYF,TGTGCCACCAGCGGTGGACATCCCGAGCAGTACTTC
TRBV27,TRBJ2-7,TRBD1,NA,CASSLDRAYEQYF,TGTGCCAGCAGCCTAGACAGGGCCTACGAGCAGTACTTC
TRBV18,TRBJ2-5,NA,NA,CASSPPRKETQYF,TGTGCCAGCTCACCGCCCAGGAAAGAGACCCAGTACTTC
TRBV29-1,TRBJ1-2,TRBD1,NA,CSVEGGTDYGYTF,TGCAGCGTTGAAGGGGGGACAGACTATGGCTACACCTTC
TRBV28,TRBJ1-2,TRBD1,NA,CASSQNRGSGYTF,TGTGCCAGCAGTCAAAACAGGGGCTCTGGCTACACCTTC
TRBV15,TRBJ1-5,NA,NA,CATSREELSNQPQHF,TGTGCCACCAGCAGAGAAGAGTTAAGCAATCAGCCCCAGCATTTT
TRBV5-4,TRBJ2-7,TRBD2,NA,CASSSRLAGAYEQYF,TGTGCCAGCAGCTCAAGACTAGCGGGGGCCTACGAGCAGTACTTC
TRBV14,TRBJ2-7,TRBD2,NA,CASSPSGRGAEQYF,TGTGCCAGCAGCCCTAGCGGGAGGGGCGCCGAGCAGTACTTC